The sequence of this T cell receptor (beta chain) was determined in a study of blood T cell repertoires in COVID-19. Across the whole study: Sites across the United States, Italy and Spain contributed samples from acute and convalescent COVID-19.

Per the study methods: Reference gene primer amplification in the assay estimated nucleated cell counts. TCRdb keeps only in-frame clones here, not all; method: immunoSEQ multiplex PCR. The DNA gave D and trimming, while V, J and clone size come from that table. The table includes about 320,000 clones, about 88% detected once. V was trimmed by 5 bases and J by 2 bases, leaving 12 bases between them. The CDR3 runs to 13 residues. Germline CDR1 and CDR2: SQVTM and ANQGSEA. The cohort comprised adults aged about 18 to 100 years residing in about 25 US areas. Two negative PCRs, clearance, or symptom resolution had been documented for recovered Cohort 3 donors. This clone was observed a single time.

This receptor was identified in a man in his sixties who had recovered from COVID-19. The sequenced sample consisted of PBMCs or T cells enriched from blood (not recorded which). The gene calls are TRBV29-1 and TRBJ1-1, with D possibly TRBD1 on 5 matching bases. DNA for the CDR3: TGCAGCGTTTATGGGGGGGAAAACACTGAAGCTTTCTTT. It encodes CSVYGGENTEAFF.